The T cell receptor beta chain under discussion was sequenced for a study of T cell repertoires in cytomegalovirus infection. Study at large: A matching HLA type, together with CMV infection, was signaled by public TCR beta signatures. Overall study findings and caveats: HLA-C-restricted CMV clonotypes gave the most frequent clonotype in two of eight donors.

This clonotype came up many times. Its antigen is not known. MiXCR was run by TCRdb on the reads, yielding one entry per CDR3 protein. Here the sample spans around 360,000 distinct CDR3 sequences, about 32% being singletons. The sequencing used cultured PBMCs, collected from culture after CMV antigen stimulation. The origin of this receptor is a human donor in good health (CMV status not recorded). Some clones in this sample may be carry-over from other donors' samples.

This chain's CDR3 is CASSSQAGGPGTDTQYF. The CDR3, as DNA: TGTGCCAGCAGTTCTCAAGCGGGAGGGCCAGGAACAGATACGCAGTATTTT. The V call is TRBV7-8, the J call TRBJ2-3; 10 positions match TRBD2. This CDR3 spans 17 amino acids. V gave up 6 bases and J gave up 3 bases; unmatched junction bases: 12. Germline CDR1 and CDR2: SGHVS and FQNEAQ.